The 10 T cell receptor beta chains given below trace back to one sample, sequenced in a study of T-cell reconstitution after alpha-beta-depleted transplantation in children. The TCRbeta library was prepared with unique molecular identifiers. TCRdb analysed the PCR reads with MiXCR anew, one entry per CDR3 protein. The data show about 290,000 distinct CDR3 sequences, 10% seen once. Source: PBMCs, taken before TCRalphabeta/CD19-depleted stem cell transplant. Receptors were obtained from a boy in the first two years of life with acute myeloid leukemia, due to receive a stem cell transplant.

In its sample, this clonotype was seen many times. The chain couples TRBV5-1 to TRBJ1-2; D ambiguous. Germline CDR1 SGHRS, CDR2 YFSETQ. V was pared by 0 bases and J by 4 bases, with 10 bases between. The CDR3 runs to 14 residues. In DNA form, the CDR3 reads TGCGCCAGCAGCTTGGAGGGTCCGACCTATGGCTACACCTTC. This sequence encodes CASSLEGPTYGYTF.

This clonotype was detected ten times or more. The chain combines TRBV12-3 or TRBV12-4 with TRBJ1-5, with D perhaps TRBD1 (5 bases). This CDR3 spans 15 amino acids. The V end lost 1 base, the J end lost 2 bases, and 9 bases lay between the germline ends. This CDR3 is CASSLVAGGNQPQHF. Here the CDR3 DNA reads TGTGCCAGCAGTTTAGTTGCGGGGGGCAATCAGCCCCAGCATTTT.

At least ten counts were recorded for this clonotype. The chain recombines TRBV28 with TRBJ1-2; 8 nucleotides agree with TRBD1. CDR3 length equals 14 residues. CDR1 is MDHEN, CDR2 SYDVKM, per germline. V was clipped by 7 bases and J by 8 bases; unmatched bases: 12. CDR3 sequence reads: CASTAGTGRRGYTF. The DNA of the CDR3 is TGTGCCAGCACGGCTGGGACAGGTCGGAGGGGCTACACCTTC.

This clonotype was counted many times. This chain joins TRBV12-3 or TRBV12-4 and TRBJ1-2, with D uncertain. The germline V and J ends were trimmed by 3 bases and 8 bases, with 19 bases remaining between them. CDR3 size: 15 residues. Written as DNA, the CDR3 is TGTGCCAGCAGTTTGGGTCCATTTACGGGGAAGGGCTACACCTTC. Protein sequence: CASSLGPFTGKGYTF.

V and J are TRBV12-3 or TRBV12-4 and TRBJ2-5, with 7 bases aligning to TRBD1. The CDR3 sequence is 14 residues long. V trimming: 9 bases; J trimming: 1 base; junction bases outside the gene matches: 8. As DNA, the CDR3 is TGTGCCAGAGAAAAACAGGGGAGCCAAGAGACCCAGTACTTC. This encodes CAREKQGSQETQYF.

This clonotype has only a few counts. The rearrangement joins TRBV18 to TRBJ1-2, with TRBD1 matching over 7 bases. Germline assignment: CDR1 KGHSH and CDR2 LQKENI. The J segment lost 6 bases and the V segment lost 3 bases, leaving 7 bases of the junction unmatched. This CDR3 region has 14 residues. The CDR3 reads CASSPSGTAHGYTF. CDR3 nucleotide sequence: TGTGCCAGCTCACCCTCGGGGACAGCTCATGGCTACACCTTC.

This clonotype was detected ten times or more. The chain uses TRBV28 and TRBJ2-7; D assignment may be TRBD1 or TRBD2 (5 bases each). Germline CDR1 and CDR2: MDHEN and SYDVKM. V lost 7 bases and J lost 0, with 13 bases in between. This CDR3 is 14 amino acids long. CDR3 sequence: CASTSGQASYEQYF. The DNA of the CDR3 is TGTGCCAGCACCTCGGGGCAGGCCTCCTACGAGCAGTACTTC.

This clonotype was detected only a few times. The V gene is TRBV20-1, the J gene TRBJ1-4; 7 nucleotides match TRBD1. Trimming took 5 bases from V and 6 from J; bases not matched to a gene: 12. CDR3 length: 15 amino acids. Germline V gene lookup returns CDR1 DFQATT and CDR2 SNEGSKA (reference sequence). CDR3 nucleotide sequence: TGCAGTGCTCCTTCACGGAAACAGGGGTATGAAAAACTGTTTTTT. Protein sequence: CSAPSRKQGYEKLFF.

This clonotype has a count of ten or more. The V gene is TRBV7-8, the J gene TRBJ2-7, with D uncertain. Germline V gives CDR1 SGHVS, CDR2 FQNEAQ. CDR3 size: 14 residues. V was cut by 2 bases and J by 2 bases, with 10 bases left in between. The chain's CDR3 is CASSLPLSPYEQYF. In nucleotides, the CDR3 is TGTGCCAGCAGCTTACCTTTGTCCCCCTACGAGCAGTACTTC.

A note on this clonotype: A much larger clone differs from this one at a single base, so this may be a read error. The rearrangement uses TRBV5-1 and TRBJ2-7; D may be TRBD2 (6 bases). Trimming left V 5 bases short and J 2 bases short, with 17 bases between. The CDR3 length is 15 residues. The germline V gene encodes CDR1 SGHRS and CDR2 YFSETQ. The CDR3 nucleotides read TGCGCCAGCAGGAGACTAGTGGGGGATACCTACGAGCAGTACTTC. Protein product: CASRRLVGDTYEQYF.